This TCR beta chain was profiled in a study of control samples from healthy donors and cancer patients. Repertoires were generated with immunoSEQ multiplex PCR, while TCRdb's copy carries only in-frame clones and drops some. The table includes under 75,000 clones, roughly 85% detected once. Remarks on this clone: The same CDR3 arises from other DNA sequences in this sample as well.

V gave up 0 bases and J gave up 2 bases; unmatched junction bases: 0. The germline CDR1 and CDR2 sequences are SGDLS and YYNGEE. CDR3 length: 14 residues. Sequencing was done on a sample of blood. The source is a man aged 35-49 years in good health. The chain recombines TRBV9 with TRBJ1-2; TRBD1 agrees at 8 bases. This chain's CDR3 is CASSVGTGNYGYTF. The CDR3 DNA reads TGTGCCAGCAGCGTAGGGACAGGGAACTATGGCTACACCTTC.